The 31 T cell receptor beta chains in this list originate from one sample, sequenced in a study of blood T cell repertoires in COVID-19. Using immunoSEQ multiplex PCR, the repertoire was profiled, and TCRdb retains in-frame clones only, with some absent. The sample yields 150,000 to 180,000 clones, 75% to 90% seen once. Sequenced input: peripheral blood. These receptors were obtained from a woman aged 40 to 50 with acute or convalescent COVID-19.

This clone showed up just once. CDR3 sequence reads: CASSMEGLAGPYNEQFF. CDR3 coding DNA: TGTGCCAGTAGTATGGAGGGACTAGCGGGGCCTTACAATGAGCAGTTCTTC. The rearrangement links TRBV19 to TRBJ2-1; 13 bases are shared with TRBD2. This CDR3 comprises 17 residues. Germline V CDR1 and CDR2: LNHDA, SQIVND (reference sequence). J lost 4 bases, V lost 3 bases, and 6 bases had no gene match.

V and J are TRBV10-3 and TRBJ1-1; 10 positions match TRBD1. V shed 11 bases and J 4 bases; nucleotides not matched to a gene: 7. Germline V gene lookup returns CDR1 ENHRY and CDR2 SYGVKD. The CDR3 runs 13 residues. The CDR3 loop reads CAVTWTGGTEAFF. CDR3 coding DNA: TGTGCCGTGACCTGGACAGGGGGCACTGAAGCTTTCTTT.

The rearrangement joins TRBV11-3 to TRBJ2-7, with 7 bases that match TRBD2. The germline gives CDR1 SGHNT, CDR2 YENEEA. The CDR3 is 12 residues long. V shed 8 bases and J 0 bases; nucleotides not matched to a gene: 1. CDR3 region: CASGGSSYEQYF. CDR3 DNA sequence: TGTGCCAGCGGCGGGAGCTCCTACGAGCAGTACTTC.

This chain links TRBV29-1 with TRBJ2-5; 8 positions match TRBD2. V lost 4 bases and J lost 1; bases outside the gene matches: 8. The CDR3 has 15 residues. Germline lookup yields CDR1 SQVTM and CDR2 ANQGSEA. The CDR3 protein is CSVAAASGGQETQYF. CDR3 bases: TGCAGCGTTGCGGCGGCCAGCGGGGGCCAAGAGACCCAGTACTTC.

This chain uses TRBV28 with TRBJ1-2; 11 nucleotides agree with TRBD1. V lost 8 bases, J lost 8 bases, and 10 bases stayed unmatched. CDR1 is MDHEN and CDR2 is SYDVKM in the germline V gene. CDR3 length: 14 amino acids. CDR3 sequence: CASRDMGQGVGYTF. In DNA, the CDR3 is TGTGCCAGCCGAGACATGGGACAGGGGGTGGGCTACACCTTC.

The chain couples TRBV5-1 to TRBJ2-1, with a weak D call TRBD2 (7 bases). Germline CDR1 reads SGHRS; CDR2 reads YFSETQ. The V end lost 2 bases, the J end lost 7 bases, and 13 bases lay between the germline ends. This CDR3 is 14 amino acids long. The CDR3 bases are TGCGCCAGCAGCTTTGGGGGGGCGGAAAATGAGCAGTTCTTC. It codes for CASSFGGAENEQFF.

The V gene is TRBV7-2, the J gene TRBJ1-5; no definite D call. Germline V CDR1 and CDR2: SGHTA, FQGNSA. V gave up 0 bases and J gave up 5 bases, with 5 bases separating them. This CDR3 spans 13 amino acids. The CDR3: CASSLARDQPQHF. The CDR3 DNA reads TGTGCCAGCAGCTTAGCTCGGGATCAGCCCCAGCATTTT.

The chain employs TRBV27 and TRBJ2-7, with 7 positions matching TRBD1. The CDR3 covers 15 residues. J was trimmed by 7 bases and V by 3 bases; bases with no gene match: 12. Germline CDR1 reads MNHEY; CDR2 reads SMNVEV (reference sequence). The chain's CDR3 is CASSLSYRGFGEQYF. The CDR3 DNA follows: TGTGCCAGCAGTTTGTCATACAGGGGTTTTGGAGAGCAGTACTTC.

In regard to this clone: The sample has other DNA sequences that encode this CDR3 too. The chain has TRBV3-1 (or the pseudogene TRBV3-2) and TRBJ2-7, with TRBD1 matching over 7 bases. V lost 4 bases and J lost 1; bases outside the gene matches: 4. In germline, CDR1 is LGHDT, CDR2 YNNKEL (reference sequence). The CDR3 sequence is 14 residues long. CDR3 region: CASSPGTVSYEQYF. CDR3 nucleotides: TGTGCCAGCAGCCCCGGGACAGTGTCCTACGAGCAGTACTTC.

The rearrangement joins TRBV6-1 to TRBJ2-7, with D possibly matching TRBD2 (5 bases). Trimming removed 0 bases at V and 3 bases at J, with 6 bases between. Germline CDR1 is MNHNS and CDR2 is SASEGT. This CDR3 spans 13 amino acids. Here the CDR3 DNA reads TGTGCCAGCAGTGAAGCTGGGAGCTACGAGCAGTACTTC. It specifies CASSEAGSYEQYF.

The genes are TRBV2 and TRBJ1-4; 7 bases line up with TRBD1. Losses at the gene ends were 6 bases for V and 2 bases for J; bases not matched to a gene: 9. The CDR3 loop spans 16 amino acids. The germline V gene has CDR1 SNHLY and CDR2 FYNNEI. CDR3 bases: TGTGCCAGCAGCTACTCAACGGGACAGACTAATGAAAAACTGTTTTTT. Its translation: CASSYSTGQTNEKLFF.

The rearrangement uses TRBV14 and TRBJ2-1; 7 positions agree with TRBD2. V dropped 4 bases and J dropped 0; count of bases not matched to a gene: 12. This CDR3 is 18 amino acids long. Per germline, CDR1 SGHDN and CDR2 FVKESK. The CDR3 nucleotides read TGTGCCAGCAGCCCCCGCCGTTCTAGCGGTAGCTCCTACAATGAGCAGTTCTTC. This codes for CASSPRRSSGSSYNEQFF. Complete variable domain (other parts from reference TRBV14 and TRBJ2-1): EAGVTQFPSHSVIEKGQTVTLRCDPISGHDNLYWYRRVMGKEIKFLLHFVKESKQDESGMPNNRFLAERTGGTYSTLKVQPAELEDSGVYFCASSPRRSSGSSYNEQFFGPGTRLTVL.

The rearrangement links TRBV29-1 to TRBJ2-1; 8 bases are a match to TRBD1. The CDR3 sequence is 16 residues long. Germline lookup yields CDR1 SQVTM and CDR2 ANQGSEA. Trimming took 4 bases from V and 2 from J; bases not matched to a gene: 10. The DNA of the CDR3 is TGCAGCGTTGTTGGACAGGGCCCTCTCGCCTACAATGAGCAGTTCTTC. This translates into CSVVGQGPLAYNEQFF.

V is TRBV10-3 and J is TRBJ1-6; possibly TRBD1 for D (6 bases). This CDR3 has 14 amino acids. Germline CDR1 reads ENHRY; CDR2 reads SYGVKD. Deletions cut 4 bases from V and 6 bases from J, with 10 bases between. The CDR3 DNA sequence: TGTGCCATCAGTGGAAGGGACATTAATTCACCCCTCCACTTT. Its translation is CAISGRDINSPLHF.

The DNA for the CDR3 is TGTGCCAGCTCACTCGGTTCCAATGAGCAGTTCTTC. Its translation is CASSLGSNEQFF. The gene calls are TRBV18 and TRBJ2-1; no firm D call. Trimming removed 4 bases at V and 6 bases at J, with 7 bases between. This CDR3 is built from 12 residues. Germline values: CDR1 KGHSH, CDR2 LQKENI.

The V and J genes are TRBV5-6 and TRBJ2-5, with D hard to call. The CDR3 is made up of 14 amino acids. V lost 2 bases to trimming and J lost 0 bases, with 8 bases between them. Germline V gene sequence: CDR1 SGHDT, CDR2 YYEEEE. The CDR3 DNA follows: TGTGCCAGCAGCTTACGCGGCTACCAAGAGACCCAGTACTTC. It codes for CASSLRGYQETQYF.

This chain connects TRBV7-2 to TRBJ2-1; 14 positions match TRBD2. J lost 9 bases, V lost 4 bases, and 5 bases had no gene match. Germline CDR1 SGHTA, CDR2 FQGNSA. There are 15 residues in the CDR3. The CDR3 here is CASSSGLAGGPEQFF. The DNA of the CDR3 is TGTGCCAGCAGCTCCGGACTAGCGGGAGGCCCTGAGCAGTTCTTC.

The chain carries TRBV4-2 and TRBJ2-7; the match to TRBD1 covers 7 bases. Germline V lookup: CDR1 LGHNA, CDR2 YNFKEQ. After removal of 0 bases from V and 1 base from J, the junction contained 6 bases not matched to a gene. This CDR3 is 16 amino acids long. The CDR3 sequence is CASSQELTGYSYEQYF. The CDR3 nucleotides read TGTGCCAGCAGCCAAGAACTGACAGGGTATTCCTACGAGCAGTACTTC.

The gene calls are TRBV5-4 and TRBJ1-4; TRBD1 matches 7 bases. This CDR3 region has 19 residues. V trimming: 0 bases; J trimming: 0 bases; junction bases outside the gene matches: 11. From germline, CDR1 is SGHNT and CDR2 YYREEE (reference sequence). This CDR3 is CASSLDSTGKGATNEKLFF. In DNA, the CDR3 is TGTGCCAGCAGCTTGGATTCGACAGGGAAGGGGGCAACTAATGAAAAACTGTTTTTT.

The rearrangement joins TRBV15 to TRBJ1-2; D might be TRBD1 (5 bases). V dropped 5 bases and J dropped 14 bases, with 18 bases sitting between them. Per the germline V gene, CDR1 is LNHNV and CDR2 is YYDKDF (reference sequence). This CDR3 is built from 12 residues. The CDR3 loop reads CATSERGFQGTF. In DNA, the CDR3 is TGTGCCACCAGCGAGAGAGGTTTCCAGGGAACCTTC.

This chain connects TRBV6-5 to TRBJ2-1; tentative D call: TRBD1 (6 bases). Looked up from germline, CDR1 is MNHEY and CDR2 is SVGAGI. The CDR3 contains 13 residues. The V end lost 7 bases, the J end lost 4 bases, and 11 bases lay between the germline ends. The chain's CDR3 is CASNRDKYNEQFF. DNA for the CDR3: TGTGCCAGCAATCGGGACAAATACAATGAGCAGTTCTTC.

Concerning this clone: The same CDR3 can be traced to other DNA sequences in this sample. This sequence joins TRBV28 and TRBJ1-5, with D possibly matching TRBD1 (5 bases). V lost 3 bases, J lost 1 base, and 10 bases lay in between. CDR1 is MDHEN, CDR2 SYDVKM, per germline. The CDR3 totals 15 residues. In DNA form, the CDR3 reads TGTGCCAGCAGTTTGATTCAGGGAAGCAATCAGCCCCAGCATTTT. Its protein product is CASSLIQGSNQPQHF.

V gene TRBV20-1 combines with J gene TRBJ2-3; D possibly corresponds to TRBD2 (6 bases). CDR1 is DFQATT and CDR2 is SNEGSKA in the germline V gene (reference sequence). V lost 5 bases, J lost 6 bases, and 9 bases lay in between. The CDR3 sequence is 11 residues long. The CDR3 protein is CSALGGDTQYF. The DNA of the CDR3 is TGCAGTGCTCTTGGGGGGGATACGCAGTATTTT.

The V gene is TRBV6-5, the J gene TRBJ1-1, with 7 bases that match TRBD1. The CDR3 length is 14 residues. Germline V lookup: CDR1 MNHEY, CDR2 SVGAGI. V dropped 5 bases and J dropped 6; count of bases not matched to a gene: 9. CDR3 bases: TGTGCCAGCAGTCCCTTGACAGGGTGGGCTGAAGCTTTCTTT. Translated, it gives CASSPLTGWAEAFF.

V gene TRBV3-1 (or the pseudogene TRBV3-2) combines with J gene TRBJ1-2, with no clear D. Trimming took 1 base from V and 8 from J, leaving 14 bases between them. CDR3 length: 14 amino acids. CDR1 is LGHDT, CDR2 YNNKEL, per germline (reference sequence). DNA for the CDR3: TGTGCCAGCAGCCAAGGTAGCTCCACGGAGGGCTACACCTTC. Amino acid sequence: CASSQGSSTEGYTF.

The V and J genes are TRBV19 and TRBJ1-5; no firm D call. The V end was cut by 1 base, the J end by 5 bases, with 12 bases between. The CDR3 spans 15 residues. CDR1 is LNHDA and CDR2 is SQIVND in the germline V gene (reference sequence). The CDR3 DNA sequence: TGTGCCAGTAGTATAGTGGGCCAGGTTTATCAGCCCCAGCATTTT. As protein: CASSIVGQVYQPQHF.

This chain links TRBV9 with TRBJ2-2; TRBD2 matches 8 bases. The CDR3 loop spans 19 amino acids. Germline assignment: CDR1 SGDLS and CDR2 YYNGEE. V shed 5 bases, J shed 0 bases, and the junction held 15 bases outside the gene matches. The CDR3 sequence is CASSLVVAGKPANTGELFF. The CDR3 nucleotides are TGTGCCAGCAGTTTGGTGGTAGCGGGGAAACCCGCGAACACCGGGGAGCTGTTTTTT.

The V and J genes are TRBV6-2 or TRBV6-3 and TRBJ2-2, with D possibly being TRBD2 (6 bases). The CDR3 sequence is 13 residues long. Germline V gene lookup returns CDR1 MNHEY and CDR2 SVGEGT. The germline V and J ends were trimmed by 4 bases and 9 bases, with 12 bases remaining between them. CDR3 sequence reads: CASSFRGFRELFF. In DNA form, the CDR3 reads TGTGCCAGCAGTTTCCGGGGGTTCAGGGAGCTGTTTTTT.

The chain couples TRBV27 to TRBJ2-2, with TRBD1 matching 8 bases. Germline CDR1 and CDR2: MNHEY and SMNVEV (reference sequence). The CDR3 has 16 residues. Trimming cost V 6 bases and J 1 base; bases outside gene matches: 7. The CDR3 nucleotides are TGTGCCAGCAGCATTTTGGGGACAGGGAACACCGGGGAGCTGTTTTTT. Protein sequence: CASSILGTGNTGELFF.

This chain links TRBV4-1 with TRBJ1-3, with D possibly matching TRBD1 (5 bases). The length of the CDR3 is 19 residues. Between the trimmed V and J ends, which lost 1 base and 3 bases, there was a span of 22 bases. Per the germline V gene, CDR1 is MGHRA and CDR2 is YSYEKL. Here the CDR3 reads CASSQVSGGRGPFGNTIYF. CDR3 coding DNA: TGCGCCAGCAGCCAAGTCTCAGGAGGGAGGGGACCTTTTGGAAACACCATATATTTT.

This chain uses TRBV3-1 (or the pseudogene TRBV3-2) with TRBJ2-7; no definite D call. The CDR3 consists of 12 residues. Trimming shortened V by 0 bases and J by 3 bases, and 3 bases separated the two germline ends. Germline V CDR1 and CDR2: LGHDT, YNNKEL (reference sequence). The CDR3 region has the DNA TGTGCCAGCAGCCAAGACTACTACGAGCAGTACTTC. Protein product: CASSQDYYEQYF.